This T cell receptor (beta chain) was captured by sequencing in a study of blood T cell repertoires in COVID-19. In the study overall: The origin of the acute and convalescent COVID-19 samples was the United States, Italy and Spain.

The trim removed 3 bases at V and 6 bases at J, leaving 6 bases unmatched. This CDR3 has 15 residues. From germline, CDR1 is LNHNV and CDR2 YYDKDF (reference sequence). Original data processing: Amplification with reference gene primers provided the estimates of nucleated cell counts. Sequencing used immunoSEQ multiplex PCR; TCRdb keeps in-frame clones, though not all of them. V, J and clone size reflect that table, while D and trimming were determined from the DNA. The sample shows 120,000 or so clones, about 85% of them seen only once. The clonotype comes from a man aged 55-75 years with acute or convalescent COVID-19. Sequencing was performed on peripheral blood. The chain joins TRBV15 to TRBJ2-2; 8 positions match TRBD2. The CDR3 loop reads CATSSKTSGAGELFF. DNA of the CDR3: TGTGCCACCAGCAGCAAAACTAGCGGTGCCGGGGAGCTGTTTTTT.